These T cell receptor beta chains were read from a single sample in a study of blood T cell repertoires in COVID-19. The table came from immunoSEQ multiplex PCR; TCRdb's copy has only in-frame clones and leaves some out. The data show about 24,000 clones, about 81% seen once. Sequenced: peripheral blood. The receptors were gathered from a woman aged 70-85 years with COVID-19, enrolled during active disease. Each CDR3 is given with its conserved first and last residue. The D gene is left open where the match is weak. Size is stated for part of the rows, as once, few or many counts, or as a class when the clone is expanded.

.	.	TRBJ2-1	TRBV24-1	CATASRGISDEQFF	TGTGCCACCGCTTCCCGGGGAATAAGCGATGAGCAGTTCTTC
.	TRBD1	TRBJ2-3	TRBV6-2/TRBV6-3	CASSYSARGQTDTQYF	TGTGCCAGCAGTTACTCGGCCAGGGGGCAGACAGATACGCAGTATTTT
.	.	TRBJ1-5	TRBV6-6	CASSPQENSNQPQHF	TGTGCCAGCAGTCCGCAGGAAAATAGCAATCAGCCCCAGCATTTT
.	TRBD1	TRBJ2-7	TRBV29-1	CSVLDRAEQYF	TGCAGCGTCCTGGACAGGGCCGAGCAGTACTTC
.	.	TRBJ1-1	TRBV12-3/TRBV12-4	CASSFQGTEAFF	TGTGCCAGCAGTTTTCAGGGGACTGAAGCTTTCTTT
.	.	TRBJ2-2	TRBV6-5	CASSKAGTGELFF	TGTGCCAGCAGTAAGGCGGGAACCGGGGAGCTGTTTTTT
.	.	TRBJ2-5	TRBV11-3	CASSRVRSGTQYF	TGTGCCAGCAGCCGGGTGCGGTCGGGGACCCAGTACTTC
once	.	TRBJ1-2	TRBV6-2/TRBV6-3	CAISPRGDYGYTF	TGTGCCATCAGCCCCCGGGGGGACTATGGCTACACCTTC
.	TRBD1	TRBJ1-2	TRBV6-5	CASSYPGQGGLYGYTF	TGTGCCAGCAGTTACCCGGGACAGGGAGGGCTATATGGCTACACCTTC
.	.	TRBJ1-2	TRBV7-9	CASSLAGQNYGYTF	TGTGCCAGCAGCTTGGCCGGACAGAACTATGGCTACACCTTC
.	.	TRBJ1-5	TRBV19	CASSRLQGDQPQHF	TGTGCCAGTAGTAGGCTACAGGGCGATCAGCCCCAGCATTTT
.	.	TRBJ2-2	TRBV28	CASSSQGRTGELFF	TGTGCCAGCAGTTCTCAGGGTCGTACCGGGGAGCTGTTTTTT
.	TRBD1	TRBJ1-6	TRBV6-5	CASRPPGQVASPLHF	TGTGCCAGCAGACCGCCCGGACAGGTGGCTTCACCCCTCCACTTT
.	.	TRBJ2-3	TRBV5-1	CASSTGQRTDTQYF	TGCGCCAGCAGCACAGGACAGCGCACAGATACGCAGTATTTT
.	TRBD2	TRBJ2-1	TRBV7-8	CASSLELAFGEQFF	TGTGCCAGCAGCTTAGAACTAGCGTTTGGTGAGCAGTTCTTC
.	TRBD2	TRBJ2-1	TRBV29-1	CSVEREGPRNEQFF	TGCAGCGTGGAACGGGAGGGCCCGCGGAATGAGCAGTTCTTC
.	.	TRBJ2-3	TRBV6-5	CASSSYQGVTDTQYF	TGTGCCAGCAGTTCATATCAGGGTGTAACAGATACGCAGTATTTT
.	.	TRBJ1-2	TRBV10-3	CAIRRSTHRLGSYGYTF	TGTGCCATCAGGAGATCGACGCACCGATTGGGGAGCTATGGCTACACCTTC
.	.	TRBJ2-1	TRBV6-7	CAITTGHLSGNSYNEQFF	TGTGCCATCACGACGGGACACCTAAGCGGGAACTCCTACAATGAGCAGTTCTTC
.	TRBD2	TRBJ2-3	TRBV24-1	CATSDYLAGDTSDTQYF	TGTGCCACCAGTGATTACCTGGCGGGAGATACTTCAGATACGCAGTATTTT
few	.	TRBJ1-1	TRBV18	CASSPISTNTEAFF	TGTGCCAGCTCACCAATTTCTACGAACACTGAAGCTTTCTTT
once	.	TRBJ1-1	TRBV19	CASADLSAGRNTEAFF	TGTGCCAGTGCCGACTTATCCGCAGGGCGGAATACTGAAGCTTTCTTT
.	TRBD1	TRBJ2-2	TRBV5-1	CASSFQTGWRANTGELFF	TGCGCCAGCAGCTTCCAGACAGGGTGGCGAGCGAACACCGGGGAGCTGTTTTTT
.	TRBD2	TRBJ2-1	TRBV7-9	CASSRLAGGYNEQFF	TGTGCCAGCAGTCGACTAGCGGGAGGGTACAATGAGCAGTTCTTC
.	.	TRBJ1-2	TRBV4-2	CASSQDPGVVDYGYTF	TGTGCCAGCAGCCAAGATCCAGGGGTTGTTGACTATGGCTACACCTTC
.	TRBD2	TRBJ2-1	TRBV7-6	CASSPSGSSYNEQFF	TGTGCCAGCAGCCCTAGCGGCAGCTCCTACAATGAGCAGTTCTTC
.	TRBD1	TRBJ2-2	TRBV24-1	CATEGTAGAGELFF	TGTGCCACTGAAGGGACAGCCGGCGCCGGGGAGCTGTTTTTT
once	TRBD1	TRBJ2-3	TRBV2	CASRGQGDVTDTQYF	TGTGCCAGCAGGGGACAGGGGGATGTCACAGATACGCAGTATTTT
few	TRBD1	TRBJ2-7	TRBV4-2	CASSLGGAGQGAYEQYF	TGTGCCAGCAGCCTAGGAGGGGCCGGACAGGGGGCTTACGAGCAGTACTTC
.	.	TRBJ2-5	TRBV7-8	CASSQTGETQYF	TGTGCCAGCAGCCAGACGGGGGAGACCCAGTACTTC
.	TRBD2	TRBJ2-1	TRBV29-1	CSVGFMGLADPNEQFF	TGCAGCGTTGGGTTTATGGGACTAGCGGACCCCAATGAGCAGTTCTTC
.	.	TRBJ2-3	TRBV27	CASSSPSVDTQYF	TGTGCCAGCAGTTCCCCCAGCGTCGATACGCAGTATTTT
once	TRBD1	TRBJ1-4	TRBV9	CASSVGTGVYEKLFF	TGTGCCAGCAGCGTCGGGACAGGGGTCTATGAAAAACTGTTTTTT
.	TRBD2	TRBJ2-1	TRBV2	CASSRPSGVNYNEQFF	TGTGCCAGCAGTAGACCTAGCGGGGTTAACTACAATGAGCAGTTCTTC
.	.	TRBJ2-7	TRBV5-1	CASSLADEQYF	TGCGCCAGCAGCTTGGCGGACGAGCAGTACTTC
.	.	TRBJ2-3	TRBV21-1	CASSKFWGGSERTSDTQYF	TGTGCCAGCAGCAAATTTTGGGGGGGTTCGGAACGGACCTCCGATACGCAGTATTTT
.	TRBD1	TRBJ1-5	TRBV2	CASRRTGGNQPQHF	TGTGCCAGCAGGCGGACAGGGGGGAATCAGCCCCAGCATTTT
.	.	TRBJ2-1	TRBV6-2/TRBV6-3	CASSLPSTYYNEQFF	TGTGCCAGCAGCCTGCCTAGTACATATTACAATGAGCAGTTCTTC
.	TRBD1	TRBJ1-3	TRBV6-6	CASRQTGNSAGNTIYF	TGTGCCAGCAGACAGACAGGGAACTCCGCGGGAAACACCATATATTTT
.	TRBD1	TRBJ2-2	TRBV18	CASSPINLRGGRGELFF	TGTGCCAGCTCACCAATAAATTTGCGAGGGGGCCGCGGGGAGCTGTTTTTT